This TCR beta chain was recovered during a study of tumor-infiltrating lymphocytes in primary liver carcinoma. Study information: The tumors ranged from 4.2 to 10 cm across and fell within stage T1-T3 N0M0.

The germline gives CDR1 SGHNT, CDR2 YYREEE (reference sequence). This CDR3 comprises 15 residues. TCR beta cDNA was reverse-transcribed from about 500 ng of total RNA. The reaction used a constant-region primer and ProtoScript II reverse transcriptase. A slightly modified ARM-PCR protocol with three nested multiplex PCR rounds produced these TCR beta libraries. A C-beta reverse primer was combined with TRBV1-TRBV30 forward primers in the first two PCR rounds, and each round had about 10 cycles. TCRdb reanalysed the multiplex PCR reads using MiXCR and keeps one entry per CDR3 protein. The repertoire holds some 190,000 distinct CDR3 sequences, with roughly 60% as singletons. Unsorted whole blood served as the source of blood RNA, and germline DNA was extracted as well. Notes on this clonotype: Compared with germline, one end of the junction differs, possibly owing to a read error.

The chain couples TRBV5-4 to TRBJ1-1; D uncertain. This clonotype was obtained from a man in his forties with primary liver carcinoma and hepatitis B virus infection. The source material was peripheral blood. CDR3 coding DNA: TGTGCCGGCAGCTTGGAACGAACCTTGAACACTGAAGCTTTCTTT. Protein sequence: CAGSLERTLNTEAFF.